This entry is about one T cell receptor beta chain. Its cognate antigen is unknown. Measured with immunoSEQ multiplex PCR; TCRdb has only the in-frame clones, and not every one. This sample has around 97,000 clones, with about nine tenths found just once. This entry belongs to a study of T cell responses to AZD1222 COVID-19 vaccine. The CDR3 runs to 16 residues. Germline V gives CDR1 LGHDT, CDR2 YNNKEL (reference sequence). The V segment lost 4 bases and the J segment 6 bases; nucleotides outside the gene matches: 9. Study-level results: Nearly half of spike-specific TCRs reportedly go after variant regions that carry no mutations. Spike-wide vaccine-associated CD4 TCRs dominated at 160-218 and 743-854. It should be noted that donors were predominantly white British and more often female, and clonal diversity was possibly underestimated.

This receptor was identified in an adult in good health. The source was peripheral blood, collected on day 0 of AZD1222 vaccination. V is TRBV3-1 (or the pseudogene TRBV3-2) and J is TRBJ2-3, with 11 positions matching TRBD2. The DNA of the CDR3 is TGTGCCAGCAGCCCCGGGACTAGCGGCGCCTCGGATACGCAGTATTTT. Residues: CASSPGTSGASDTQYF.